This T cell receptor beta chain was sequenced for a study of T cells in Graves' hyperthyroidism and ophthalmopathy. Study information: Peripheral blood was obtained at initial diagnosis, preceding any treatment. Findings and limits, study-wide: Most thyroid clonotypes expanded above 0.001 were also detected in blood.

Patients showing uncontrolled infection, other autoimmune disease, pregnancy or lactation were ineligible. PBMCs were obtained from over 8.5 ml fresh peripheral blood. It was RNA transcripts that yielded the amplified TCR beta CDR3 regions. An initial round of RT-PCR targeting the TCR CDR3 relied on the HTBI primer set. TCRdb reprocessed the multiplex PCR reads with MiXCR, giving one entry per CDR3 protein. The table includes around 300,000 distinct CDR3 sequences, approximately 13% detected once. CDR3 length: 12 amino acids. The germline V and J ends were trimmed by 1 base and 6 bases, with 5 bases remaining between them. Germline CDR1 and CDR2: SGHVS and FNYEAQ. This clonotype has a count of ten or more. The target antigen is unknown.

The sequenced material came from blood. The chain is built from TRBV7-6 and TRBJ2-3; D is unclear. The sequence came from a woman aged 35 to 49 with Graves' hyperthyroidism. The CDR3 sequence is CASSLEGDTQYF. CDR3 coding DNA: TGTGCCAGCAGCTTAGAGGGTGATACGCAGTATTTT.